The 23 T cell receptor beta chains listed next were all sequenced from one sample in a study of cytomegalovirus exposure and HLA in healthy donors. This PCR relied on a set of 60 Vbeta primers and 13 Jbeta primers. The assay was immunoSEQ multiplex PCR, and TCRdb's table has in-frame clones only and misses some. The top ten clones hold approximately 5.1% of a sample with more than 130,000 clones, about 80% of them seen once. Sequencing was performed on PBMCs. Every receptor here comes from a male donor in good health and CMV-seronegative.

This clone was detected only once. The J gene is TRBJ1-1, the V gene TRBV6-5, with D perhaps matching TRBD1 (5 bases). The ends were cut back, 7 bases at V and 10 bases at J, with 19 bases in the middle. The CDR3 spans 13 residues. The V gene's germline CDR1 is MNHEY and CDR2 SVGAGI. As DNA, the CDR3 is TGTGCCAGCAAAGGGGCGCAGGTTCACGGAGCTTTCTTT. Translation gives CASKGAQVHGAFF.

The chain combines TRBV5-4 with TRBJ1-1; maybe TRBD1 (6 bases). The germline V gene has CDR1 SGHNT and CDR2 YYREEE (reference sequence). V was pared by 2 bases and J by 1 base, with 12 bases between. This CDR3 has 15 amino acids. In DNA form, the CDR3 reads TGTGCCAGCAGCTTACCAGGACAGTCGAACACTGAAGCTTTCTTT. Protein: CASSLPGQSNTEAFF.

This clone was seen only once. CDR3 sequence reads: CASRGASSYNSPLHF. The CDR3 nucleotides read TGTGCCAGCAGGGGCGCGAGCTCCTATAATTCACCCCTCCACTTT. This chain joins TRBV7-9 and TRBJ1-6, with D unresolved. The CDR3 is 15 amino acids. CDR1 is SEHNR, CDR2 FQNEAQ, per germline (reference sequence). Trimming took off 6 bases at V and 0 bases at J, with 9 bases between the two ends.

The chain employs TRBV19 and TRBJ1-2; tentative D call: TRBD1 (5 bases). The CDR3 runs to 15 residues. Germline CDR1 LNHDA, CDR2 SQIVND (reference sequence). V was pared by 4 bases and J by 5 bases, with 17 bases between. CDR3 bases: TGTGCCAGTAGTAGACCCGGGACGGGAGATTATGGCTACACCTTC. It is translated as CASSRPGTGDYGYTF.

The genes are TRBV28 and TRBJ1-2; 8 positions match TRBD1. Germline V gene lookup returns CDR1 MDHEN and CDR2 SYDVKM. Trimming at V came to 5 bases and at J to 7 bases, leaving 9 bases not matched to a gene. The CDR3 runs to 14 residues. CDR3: CASSGQGLVGGYTF. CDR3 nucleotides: TGTGCCAGCAGTGGACAGGGCCTCGTGGGTGGCTACACCTTC.

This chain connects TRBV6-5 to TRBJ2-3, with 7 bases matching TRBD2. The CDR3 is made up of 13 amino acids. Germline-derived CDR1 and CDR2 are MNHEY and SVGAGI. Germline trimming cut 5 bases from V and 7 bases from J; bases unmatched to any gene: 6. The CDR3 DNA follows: TGTGCCAGCAGTCAGAGCGGGGTAAATACGCAGTATTTT. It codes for CASSQSGVNTQYF.

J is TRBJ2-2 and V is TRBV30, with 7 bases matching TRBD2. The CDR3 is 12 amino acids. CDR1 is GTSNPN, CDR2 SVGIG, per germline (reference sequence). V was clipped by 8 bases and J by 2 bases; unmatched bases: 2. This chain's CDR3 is CAREENTGELFF. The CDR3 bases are TGTGCCCGGGAGGAAAACACCGGGGAGCTGTTTTTT.

CDR3 coding DNA: TGTGCCAGCTTCCGGGACAGGAACACTGAAGCTTTCTTT. This sequence encodes CASFRDRNTEAFF. This rearrangement joins TRBV18 to TRBJ1-1; TRBD1 matches at 7 bases. Looked up from germline, CDR1 is KGHSH and CDR2 is LQKENI. Losses at the gene ends were 7 bases for V and 1 base for J; bases not matched to a gene: 3. This CDR3 region has 13 residues.

DNA of the CDR3: TGTGCCAGCAGCTTAGTAGTGGGGGCGGGTCAGCCCCAGCATTTT. Encoded protein: CASSLVVGAGQPQHF. V is TRBV7-2 and J is TRBJ1-5; the D gene is possibly TRBD1 (6 bases). Per the germline V gene, CDR1 is SGHTA and CDR2 is FQGNSA. V was cut by 1 base and J by 6 bases, with 13 bases left in between. This CDR3 is built from 15 residues.

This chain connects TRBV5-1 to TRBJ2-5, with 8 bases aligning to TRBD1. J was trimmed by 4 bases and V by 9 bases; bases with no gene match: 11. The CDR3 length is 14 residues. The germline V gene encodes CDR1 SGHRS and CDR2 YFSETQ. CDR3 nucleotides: TGCGCCACCAGGGGACAGGTTGGTGGAGAGACCCAGTACTTC. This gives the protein CATRGQVGGETQYF.

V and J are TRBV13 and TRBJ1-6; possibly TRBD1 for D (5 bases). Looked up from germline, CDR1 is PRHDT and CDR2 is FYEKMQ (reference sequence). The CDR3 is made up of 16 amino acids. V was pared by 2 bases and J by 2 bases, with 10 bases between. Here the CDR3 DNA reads TGTGCCAGCAGCTTAAGCGGGACTGCCTATAATTCACCCCTCCACTTT. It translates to CASSLSGTAYNSPLHF.

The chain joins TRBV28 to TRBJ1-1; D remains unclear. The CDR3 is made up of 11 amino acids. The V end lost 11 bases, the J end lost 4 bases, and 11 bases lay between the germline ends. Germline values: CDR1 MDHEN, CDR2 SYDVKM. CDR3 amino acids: CACTGITEAFF. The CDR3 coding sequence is TGTGCCTGCACGGGGATCACTGAAGCTTTCTTT.

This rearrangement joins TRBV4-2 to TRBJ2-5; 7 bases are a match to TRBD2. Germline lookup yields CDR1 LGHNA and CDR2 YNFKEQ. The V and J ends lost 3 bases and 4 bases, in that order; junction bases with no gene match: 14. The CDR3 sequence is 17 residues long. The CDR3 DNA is TGTGCCAGCAGCCATGATGCCCAAGAGGGGAGGGGAGAGACCCAGTACTTC. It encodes CASSHDAQEGRGETQYF.

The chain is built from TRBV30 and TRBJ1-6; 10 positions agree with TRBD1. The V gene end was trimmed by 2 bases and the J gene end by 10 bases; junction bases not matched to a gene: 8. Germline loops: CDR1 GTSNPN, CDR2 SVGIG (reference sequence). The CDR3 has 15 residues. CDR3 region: CAWSHRTGGTSPLHF. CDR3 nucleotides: TGTGCCTGGAGTCATCGGACAGGGGGGACCTCACCCCTCCACTTT.

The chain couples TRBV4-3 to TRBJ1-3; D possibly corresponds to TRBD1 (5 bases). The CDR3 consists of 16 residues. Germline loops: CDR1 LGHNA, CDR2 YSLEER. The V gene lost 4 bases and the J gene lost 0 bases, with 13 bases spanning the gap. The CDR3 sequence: CASSREYRFSGNTIYF. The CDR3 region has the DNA TGCGCCAGCAGCCGAGAGTACAGGTTCTCTGGAAACACCATATATTTT.

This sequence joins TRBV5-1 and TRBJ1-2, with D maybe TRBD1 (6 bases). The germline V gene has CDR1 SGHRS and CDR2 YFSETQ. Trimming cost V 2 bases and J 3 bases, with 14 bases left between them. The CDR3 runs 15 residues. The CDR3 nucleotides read TGCGCCAGCAGCTTACAGGGCGGGAGGGACTATGGCTACACCTTC. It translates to CASSLQGGRDYGYTF.

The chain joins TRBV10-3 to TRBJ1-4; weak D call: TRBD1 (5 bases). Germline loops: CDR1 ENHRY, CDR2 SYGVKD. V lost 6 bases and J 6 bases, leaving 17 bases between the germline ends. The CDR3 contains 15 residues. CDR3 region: CAISETGGVDEKLFF. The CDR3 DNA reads TGTGCCATCAGCGAAACGGGAGGGGTCGATGAAAAACTGTTTTTT.

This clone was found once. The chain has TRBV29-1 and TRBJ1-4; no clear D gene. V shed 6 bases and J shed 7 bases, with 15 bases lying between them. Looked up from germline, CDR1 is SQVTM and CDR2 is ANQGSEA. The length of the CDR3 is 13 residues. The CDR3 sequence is CSVAKAGGEKLFF. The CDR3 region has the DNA TGCAGCGTCGCTAAGGCGGGAGGTGAAAAACTGTTTTTT.

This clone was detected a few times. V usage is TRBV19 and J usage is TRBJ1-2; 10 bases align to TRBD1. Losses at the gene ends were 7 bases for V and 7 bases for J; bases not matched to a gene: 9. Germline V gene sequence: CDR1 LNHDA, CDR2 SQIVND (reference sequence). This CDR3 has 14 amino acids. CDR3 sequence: CASTLTGQGSGYTF. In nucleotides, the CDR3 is TGTGCCAGTACCCTAACGGGACAGGGGTCTGGCTACACCTTC.

The CDR3 nucleotides read TGTGCCAGCAGCAACCAGGGGCGTTCGGGAGGAAACACCATATATTTT. It specifies CASSNQGRSGGNTIYF. This chain links TRBV28 with TRBJ1-3; TRBD1 is a possible D gene (6 bases). The CDR3 is made up of 16 amino acids. V was clipped by 6 bases and J by 4 bases, with 19 bases between them. Germline lookup yields CDR1 MDHEN and CDR2 SYDVKM.

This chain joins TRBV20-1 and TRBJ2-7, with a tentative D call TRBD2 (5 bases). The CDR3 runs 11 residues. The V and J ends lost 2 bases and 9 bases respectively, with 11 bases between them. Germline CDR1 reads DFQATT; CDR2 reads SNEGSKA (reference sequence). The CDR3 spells CSARSGLGQYF. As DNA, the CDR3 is TGCAGTGCTAGATCCGGACTGGGGCAGTACTTC.

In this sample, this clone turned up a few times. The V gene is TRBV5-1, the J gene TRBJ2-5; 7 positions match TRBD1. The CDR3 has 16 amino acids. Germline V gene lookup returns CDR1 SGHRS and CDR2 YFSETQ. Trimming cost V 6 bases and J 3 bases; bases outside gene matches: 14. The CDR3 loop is CASTLRGQNREETQYF. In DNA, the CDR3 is TGCGCCAGCACCCTGAGGGGACAGAACAGGGAAGAGACCCAGTACTTC.

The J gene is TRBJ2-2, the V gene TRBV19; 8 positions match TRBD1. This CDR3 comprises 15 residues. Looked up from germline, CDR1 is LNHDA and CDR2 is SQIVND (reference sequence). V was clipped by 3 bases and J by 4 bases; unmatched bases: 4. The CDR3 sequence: CASSIQGALTGELFF. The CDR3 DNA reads TGTGCCAGTAGTATCCAGGGGGCCCTCACCGGGGAGCTGTTTTTT.